This TCR beta chain was sequenced in a study of T cells after yellow fever vaccination. General study points: Though weaker, the secondary response peaked faster, on day 5 versus 15. The presence of abundant clonotypes contaminating from the bulk population was possible in FACS-sorted repertoires.

This clonotype appeared a few times. Its antigen is currently unknown. Template-switching 5'RACE yielded the TCR cDNA; a universal primer site and UMIs were added in the process. TCRdb re-called the 5' RACE reads through MiXCR, storing one row per CDR3 protein. The data show some 390,000 distinct CDR3 sequences, 6.2% seen once. The CDR3 loop spans 12 amino acids. V was pared by 2 bases and J by 10 bases, with 9 bases between. Germline assignment: CDR1 LGHDT and CDR2 YNNKEL (reference sequence). This sequence originates from a man aged 30 to 39 who received the YFV17D yellow fever vaccine. V is TRBV3-1 and J is TRBJ2-1, with a weak D call TRBD2 (6 bases). This material consisted of PBMCs, taken 5 days after the yellow fever booster vaccination. CDR3 residues: CASSQPSVEQFF. Here the CDR3 DNA reads TGTGCCAGCAGCCAACCTAGCGTAGAGCAGTTCTTC.